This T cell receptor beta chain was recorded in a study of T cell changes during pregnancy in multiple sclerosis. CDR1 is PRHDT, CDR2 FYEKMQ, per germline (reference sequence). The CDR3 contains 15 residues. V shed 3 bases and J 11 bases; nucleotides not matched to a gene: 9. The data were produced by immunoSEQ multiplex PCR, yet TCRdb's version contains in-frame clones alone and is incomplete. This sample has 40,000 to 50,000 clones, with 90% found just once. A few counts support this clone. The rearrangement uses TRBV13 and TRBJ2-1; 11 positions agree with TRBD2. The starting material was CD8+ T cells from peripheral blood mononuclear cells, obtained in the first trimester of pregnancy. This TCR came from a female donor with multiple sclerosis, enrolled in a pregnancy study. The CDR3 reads CASSFDEASGRQQFF. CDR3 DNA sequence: TGTGCCAGCAGCTTTGACGAGGCTAGCGGGAGGCAGCAGTTCTTC.